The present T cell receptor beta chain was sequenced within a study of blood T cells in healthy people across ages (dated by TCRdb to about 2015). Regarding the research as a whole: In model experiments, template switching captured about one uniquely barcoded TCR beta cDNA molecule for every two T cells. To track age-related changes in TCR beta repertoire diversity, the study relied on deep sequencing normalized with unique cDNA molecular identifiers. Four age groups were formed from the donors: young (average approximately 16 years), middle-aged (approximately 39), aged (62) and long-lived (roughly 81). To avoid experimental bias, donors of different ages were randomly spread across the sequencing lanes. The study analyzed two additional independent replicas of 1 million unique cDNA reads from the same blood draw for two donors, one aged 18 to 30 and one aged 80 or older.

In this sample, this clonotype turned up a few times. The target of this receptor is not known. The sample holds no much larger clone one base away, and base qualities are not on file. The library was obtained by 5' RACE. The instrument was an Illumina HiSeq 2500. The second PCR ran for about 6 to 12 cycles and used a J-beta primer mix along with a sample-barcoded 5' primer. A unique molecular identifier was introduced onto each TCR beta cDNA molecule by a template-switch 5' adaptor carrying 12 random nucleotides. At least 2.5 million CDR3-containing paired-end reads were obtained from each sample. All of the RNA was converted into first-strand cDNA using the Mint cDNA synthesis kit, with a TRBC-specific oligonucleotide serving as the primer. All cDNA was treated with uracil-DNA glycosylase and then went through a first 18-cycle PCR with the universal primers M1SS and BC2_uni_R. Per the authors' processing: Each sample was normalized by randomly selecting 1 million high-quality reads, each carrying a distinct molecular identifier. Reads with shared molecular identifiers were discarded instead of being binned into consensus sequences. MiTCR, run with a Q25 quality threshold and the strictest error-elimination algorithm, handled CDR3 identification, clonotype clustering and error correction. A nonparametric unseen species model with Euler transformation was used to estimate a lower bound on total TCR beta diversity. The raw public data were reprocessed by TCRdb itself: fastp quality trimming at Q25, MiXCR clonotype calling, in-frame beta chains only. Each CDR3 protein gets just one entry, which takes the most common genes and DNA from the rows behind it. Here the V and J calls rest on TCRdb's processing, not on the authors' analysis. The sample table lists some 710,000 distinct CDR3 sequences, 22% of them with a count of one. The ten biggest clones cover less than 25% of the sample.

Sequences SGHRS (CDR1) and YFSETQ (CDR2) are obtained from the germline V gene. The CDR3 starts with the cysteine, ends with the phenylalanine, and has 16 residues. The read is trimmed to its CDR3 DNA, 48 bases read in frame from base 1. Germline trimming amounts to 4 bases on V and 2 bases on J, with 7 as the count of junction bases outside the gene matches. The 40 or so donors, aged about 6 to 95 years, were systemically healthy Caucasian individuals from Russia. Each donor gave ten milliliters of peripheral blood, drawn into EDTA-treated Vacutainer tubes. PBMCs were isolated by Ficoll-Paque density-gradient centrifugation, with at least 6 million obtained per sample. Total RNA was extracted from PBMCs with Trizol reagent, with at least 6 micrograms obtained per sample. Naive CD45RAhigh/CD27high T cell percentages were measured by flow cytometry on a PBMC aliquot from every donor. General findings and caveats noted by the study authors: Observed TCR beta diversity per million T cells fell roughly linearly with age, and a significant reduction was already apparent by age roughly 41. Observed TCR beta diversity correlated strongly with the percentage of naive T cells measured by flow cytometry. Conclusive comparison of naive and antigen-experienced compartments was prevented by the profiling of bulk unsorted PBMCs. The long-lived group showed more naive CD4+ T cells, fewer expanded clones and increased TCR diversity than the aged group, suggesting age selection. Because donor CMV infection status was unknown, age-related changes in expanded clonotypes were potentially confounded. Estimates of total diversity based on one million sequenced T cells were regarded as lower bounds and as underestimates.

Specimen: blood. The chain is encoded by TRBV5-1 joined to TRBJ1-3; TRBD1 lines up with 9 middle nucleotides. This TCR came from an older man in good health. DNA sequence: TGCGCCAGCAGCGAGGGACAGGGAGATCCTGGAAACACCATATATTTT. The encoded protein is CASSEGQGDPGNTIYF.